A single sample gave rise to the 16 T cell receptor beta chains below, sequenced in a study of T cell responses to AZD1222 COVID-19 vaccine. This table comes from immunoSEQ multiplex PCR, and its TCRdb copy is limited to in-frame clones, with some not included. This table has around 99,000 clones, around nine tenths appearing once. The specimen was peripheral blood, collected on day 0 of AZD1222 vaccination. The receptor source for this set is an adult in good health.

This chain joins TRBV5-1 and TRBJ1-6; D unresolved. Germline CDR1 SGHRS, CDR2 YFSETQ. The CDR3 runs to 13 residues. The V end lost 4 bases, the J end lost 6 bases, and 8 bases lay between the germline ends. CDR3 DNA sequence: TGCGCCAGCAGCCCGGTGACTAATTCACCCCTCCACTTT. This gives the protein CASSPVTNSPLHF. The entire variable domain, with the rest obtained from reference TRBV5-1 and TRBJ1-6, is as follows: KAGVTQTPRYLIKTRGQQVTLSCSPISGHRSVSWYQQTPGQGLQFLFEYFSETQRNKGNFPGRFSGRQFSNSRSEMNVSTLELGDSALYLCASSPVTNSPLHFGNGTRLTVT.

The V call is TRBV5-6, the J call TRBJ2-5; D may be TRBD2 (6 bases). CDR3 size: 16 residues. CDR1 and CDR2 (germline): SGHDT, YYEEEE. Deletions cut 0 bases from V and 4 bases from J, with 16 bases between. The DNA for the CDR3 is TGTGCCAGCAGCTTGGCCTTGGAGGGGAACGGAGAGACCCAGTACTTC. It codes for CASSLALEGNGETQYF. Together with reference TRBV5-6 and TRBJ2-5, the CDR3 gives the full variable domain: DAGVTQSPTHLIKTRGQQVTLRCSPKSGHDTVSWYQQALGQGPQFIFQYYEEEERQRGNFPDRFSGHQFPNYSSELNVNALLLGDSALYLCASSLALEGNGETQYFGPGTRLLVL.

As regards this clone: The sample contains more than one DNA sequence encoding this CDR3. The chain joins TRBV11-2 to TRBJ2-1; D may be TRBD2 (6 bases). Germline loops: CDR1 SGHAT, CDR2 FQNNGV. This CDR3 region has 14 residues. Between the trimmed V and J ends, which lost 3 bases and 4 bases, there was a span of 10 bases. CDR3 DNA: TGTGCCAGCAGCTTGGGGACTGATTACAATGAGCAGTTCTTC. Translation: CASSLGTDYNEQFF.

The V call is TRBV29-1, the J call TRBJ2-6, with unresolved D. Germline assignment: CDR1 SQVTM and CDR2 ANQGSEA. The CDR3 has 14 amino acids. V lost 5 bases and J lost 0, with 8 bases in between. CDR3 loop: CSVLSGSGANVLTF. DNA of the CDR3: TGCAGCGTTCTATCCGGCTCTGGGGCCAACGTCCTGACTTTC.

The chain links TRBV9 to TRBJ2-1, with TRBD2 as a possible D gene (5 bases). Germline CDR1 reads SGDLS; CDR2 reads YYNGEE. This CDR3 spans 14 amino acids. Trimming pared 0 bases from V and 5 bases from J, leaving 9 bases between. The CDR3 reads CASSVVPGNNEQFF. The CDR3 nucleotides read TGTGCCAGCAGCGTAGTCCCGGGGAACAATGAGCAGTTCTTC.

The chain recombines TRBV23-1 with TRBJ1-1; no definite D call. TRBV23-1 is an ORF, with its function uncertain. Trimming cost V 4 bases and J 7 bases, with 10 bases left between them. This CDR3 spans 12 amino acids. In DNA, the CDR3 is TGCGCCAGCAGTCTGGGAGCCGGTGAAGCTTTCTTT. Translation: CASSLGAGEAFF.

The chain recombines TRBV3-1 (or the pseudogene TRBV3-2) with TRBJ2-7; 10 bases align to TRBD2. CDR1 and CDR2 (germline): LGHDT, YNNKEL (reference sequence). The CDR3 length is 15 residues. The V gene end was trimmed by 4 bases and the J gene end by 4 bases; junction bases not matched to a gene: 7. This CDR3 is CASSPRTSGRYEQYF. CDR3 bases: TGTGCCAGCAGCCCCCGGACTAGCGGTAGGTACGAGCAGTACTTC.

This chain joins TRBV6-2 or TRBV6-3 and TRBJ2-1, with TRBD2 matching 9 bases. The CDR3 runs 17 residues. The ends lost 4 bases at V and 2 bases at J; junction bases unmatched: 9. Germline V gene sequence: CDR1 MNHEY, CDR2 SVGEGT. Here the CDR3 reads CASSFSSAGGTYNEQFF. The CDR3 DNA is TGTGCCAGCAGTTTCTCCTCAGCGGGGGGAACCTACAATGAGCAGTTCTTC.

This chain links TRBV27 with TRBJ1-5; TRBD1 matches at 9 bases. CDR1 and CDR2 (germline): MNHEY, SMNVEV (reference sequence). This CDR3 region has 15 residues. Losses at the gene ends were 2 bases for V and 4 bases for J; bases not matched to a gene: 3. CDR3 DNA sequence: TGTGCCAGCAGTTTAGTACAGGGGGCAAATCAGCCCCAGCATTTT. Encoded protein: CASSLVQGANQPQHF.

The CDR3 bases are TGTGCCAGCAGCACCGGGACAGGGGGCGGTCAGCCCCAGCATTTT. Translated: CASSTGTGGGQPQHF. The V and J genes are TRBV6-2 or TRBV6-3 and TRBJ1-5, with TRBD1 matching 12 bases. The germline CDR1 and CDR2 sequences are MNHEY and SVGEGT. CDR3 size: 15 residues. V shed 6 bases, J shed 6 bases, and the junction held 6 bases outside the gene matches.

The sample holds one count of this clone. This chain connects TRBV25-1 to TRBJ1-1; D is possibly TRBD1 (5 bases). This CDR3 has 13 residues. V dropped 5 bases and J dropped 1 base, with 8 bases sitting between them. The germline CDR1 and CDR2 sequences are MGHDK and SYGVNS. CDR3 in DNA: TGTGCCAGCAGTAGCAGGGCGAACACTGAAGCTTTCTTT. It specifies CASSSRANTEAFF.

The chain has TRBV28 and TRBJ1-6; D uncertain. The CDR3 consists of 14 residues. V lost 8 bases to trimming and J lost 7 bases, with 15 bases between them. Germline assignment: CDR1 MDHEN and CDR2 SYDVKM. The CDR3: CASGISRVNSPLHF. In DNA form, the CDR3 reads TGTGCCAGCGGTATTTCCCGGGTCAATTCACCCCTCCACTTT.

The gene calls are TRBV4-3 and TRBJ2-7; 7 positions match TRBD2. Trimming removed 2 bases from V and 2 bases from J; junction bases left unmatched: 9. The CDR3 extends over 16 amino acids. Germline CDR1 reads LGHNA; CDR2 reads YSLEER. As DNA, the CDR3 is TGCGCCAGCAGCCAAAGCGTCGGGGGGAACCCCTACGAGCAGTACTTC. This gives the protein CASSQSVGGNPYEQYF.

The V and J genes are TRBV7-9 and TRBJ2-7, with D perhaps assigned TRBD1 or TRBD2 (5 bases each). V was pared by 5 bases and J by 2 bases, with 7 bases between. The germline V gene encodes CDR1 SEHNR and CDR2 FQNEAQ (reference sequence). This CDR3 region has 12 residues. The CDR3, as DNA: TGTGCCAGCAGCGGGGGTACCTACGAGCAGTACTTC. It encodes CASSGGTYEQYF.

V and J are TRBV3-1 (or the pseudogene TRBV3-2) and TRBJ2-7; D gene unclear. Germline CDR1 is LGHDT and CDR2 is YNNKEL (reference sequence). The CDR3 consists of 12 residues. Trimming cost V 1 base and J 2 bases, with 3 bases left between them. The CDR3 loop is CASSQGTYEQYF. The DNA for the CDR3 is TGTGCCAGCAGCCAAGGAACCTACGAGCAGTACTTC.

The chain recombines TRBV7-2 with TRBJ2-5, with D possibly matching TRBD2 (6 bases). V was pared by 1 base and J by 4 bases, with 13 bases between. The germline V gene has CDR1 SGHTA and CDR2 FQGNSA. The CDR3 spans 15 residues. The CDR3 coding sequence is TGTGCCAGCAGCTTAGATGGGGGGTCCATAGAGACCCAGTACTTC. This gives the protein CASSLDGGSIETQYF.